The next 23 T cell receptor beta chains were all read from a single sample in a study of OX40 agonist ivuxolimab in advanced cancers. Generated by immunoSEQ multiplex PCR, the TCRdb table keeps only in-frame clones and is missing some. The sample includes about 27,000 clones, more than 75% seen only once; the top ten take 21%. Here the sequenced sample was CD4+ or CD8+ T cells sorted from blood, taken in a trial of the OX40 agonist ivuxolimab. The receptors were gathered from an adult with an advanced solid tumor such as melanoma, head and neck, liver or kidney cancer.

This clone was counted a single time. The V and J genes are TRBV7-9 and TRBJ1-1, with unresolved D. CDR3 length: 12 residues. Trimming removed 1 base at V and 4 bases at J, with 4 bases between. The germline V gene has CDR1 SEHNR and CDR2 FQNEAQ (reference sequence). The chain's CDR3 is CASSLGLTEAFF. CDR3 DNA sequence: TGTGCCAGCAGCTTAGGACTCACTGAAGCTTTCTTT.

V is TRBV28 and J is TRBJ1-2, with D perhaps TRBD1 (6 bases). The CDR3 extends over 14 amino acids. Looked up from germline, CDR1 is MDHEN and CDR2 is SYDVKM. V lost 5 bases and J lost 4, with 14 bases in between. The CDR3 loop is CASSPPGVGYGYTF. DNA for the CDR3: TGTGCCAGCAGTCCGCCAGGGGTCGGCTATGGCTACACCTTC.

The chain links TRBV7-9 to TRBJ2-1; TRBD2 agrees at 7 bases. Germline assignment: CDR1 SEHNR and CDR2 FQNEAQ (reference sequence). The CDR3 consists of 11 residues. The J segment lost 6 bases and the V segment lost 11 bases, leaving 4 bases of the junction unmatched. CDR3 sequence: CAGGVFNEQFF. The CDR3, as DNA: TGTGCCGGGGGGGTGTTCAATGAGCAGTTCTTC.

This clone is labeled medium-sized (0.01 to 0.1%). The chain links TRBV6-4 to TRBJ2-3; D is perhaps TRBD2 (7 bases). Trimming pared 0 bases from V and 1 base from J, leaving 11 bases between. The CDR3 sequence is 16 residues long. Looked up from germline, CDR1 is MRHNA and CDR2 is SNTAGT. CDR3 protein: CASSDSKGGGTDTQYF. The CDR3 DNA follows: TGTGCCAGCAGTGACTCTAAGGGGGGGGGCACAGATACGCAGTATTTT.

The chain combines TRBV28 with TRBJ1-6; D is perhaps TRBD1 (6 bases). CDR3 length: 19 residues. V was clipped by 0 bases and J by 3 bases, with 18 bases between them. Germline loops: CDR1 MDHEN, CDR2 SYDVKM. The CDR3 loop is CASSLWGETGTYYNSPLHF. The CDR3 DNA reads as TGTGCCAGCAGTTTATGGGGGGAGACAGGAACTTACTATAATTCACCCCTCCACTTT.

By share, this clone ranks as medium-sized. This chain joins TRBV27 and TRBJ1-2; 7 positions match TRBD1. This CDR3 is 17 amino acids long. Per the germline V gene, CDR1 is MNHEY and CDR2 is SMNVEV (reference sequence). With V trimmed by 1 base and J by 1 base, 9 bases remained unmatched. The CDR3 DNA follows: TGTGCCAGCAGTTTATACTCCCCGGGACAGCATAACTATGGCTACACCTTC. This gives the protein CASSLYSPGQHNYGYTF.

This chain uses TRBV2 with TRBJ1-2; perhaps TRBD1 as D (6 bases). CDR1 and CDR2 (germline): SNHLY, FYNNEI. V lost 6 bases to trimming and J lost 4 bases, with 18 bases between them. This CDR3 has 15 residues. DNA of the CDR3: TGTGCCAGCAGAGGAGGGTTAGGGGGGGGCTATGGCTACACCTTC. This sequence encodes CASRGGLGGGYGYTF.

This chain links TRBV4-1 with TRBJ2-7; 7 bases are a match to TRBD1. Germline-derived CDR1 and CDR2 are MGHRA and YSYEKL. The J segment lost 2 bases and the V segment lost 3 bases, leaving 7 bases of the junction unmatched. This CDR3 has 15 amino acids. CDR3 protein: CASSHTGTATYEQYF. The CDR3 DNA reads TGCGCCAGCAGCCATACCGGGACAGCGACCTACGAGCAGTACTTC.

The table lists this clone with a few counts. This chain joins TRBV4-2 and TRBJ2-1, with TRBD2 matching 10 bases. In germline, CDR1 is LGHNA, CDR2 YNFKEQ. V lost 0 bases, J lost 9 bases, and 11 bases stayed unmatched. There are 17 residues in the CDR3. The CDR3 region has the DNA TGTGCCAGCAGCCAAGAGGGTCCAGCGGGGGGGCCGAGTGAGCAGTTCTTC. Translating gives CASSQEGPAGGPSEQFF.

The count of this clone is one. The CDR3 reads CASSLGVDSNQPQHF. The CDR3 coding sequence is TGTGCCAGCAGCTTAGGGGTAGACAGCAATCAGCCCCAGCATTTT. The chain employs TRBV4-2 and TRBJ1-5; the D gene is possibly TRBD1 (5 bases). Germline V lookup: CDR1 LGHNA, CDR2 YNFKEQ. This CDR3 comprises 15 residues. The germline V and J ends were trimmed by 5 bases and 1 base, with 12 bases remaining between them.

V is TRBV4-1 and J is TRBJ2-7; 7 bases agree with TRBD2. The CDR3 length is 16 residues. The V and J ends lost 4 bases and 4 bases, in that order; junction bases with no gene match: 13. In germline, CDR1 is MGHRA, CDR2 YSYEKL. The CDR3 reads CASSPVGGGRLYEQYF. The CDR3 region has the DNA TGCGCCAGCAGCCCCGTCGGGGGAGGGAGGTTGTACGAGCAGTACTTC.

This sequence joins TRBV5-1 and TRBJ1-2; D unclear. V lost 5 bases to trimming and J lost 7 bases, with 21 bases between them. CDR1 is SGHRS, CDR2 YFSETQ, per germline. This CDR3 is 15 amino acids long. The CDR3, as DNA: TGCGCCAGCAGTGGTACCGGAGCAGCTGAACGTGGCTACACCTTC. Residues: CASSGTGAAERGYTF.

The chain recombines TRBV7-9 with TRBJ2-5; weak D call: TRBD1 (6 bases). With 1 base removed from V and 5 bases from J, the gap between germline ends came to 14 bases. CDR1 and CDR2 from the germline V gene are SEHNR and FQNEAQ (reference sequence). The CDR3 is 15 residues long. CDR3 region: CASSLVAGEWETQYF. Here the CDR3 DNA reads TGTGCCAGCAGCTTAGTAGCAGGGGAGTGGGAGACCCAGTACTTC.

The chain couples TRBV5-1 to TRBJ2-5; tentative D call: TRBD2 (6 bases). V was trimmed by 0 bases and J by 8 bases, leaving 20 bases between them. The germline V gene has CDR1 SGHRS and CDR2 YFSETQ. The CDR3 covers 16 residues. The CDR3 coding sequence is TGCGCCAGCAGCTTGGCCTCGGGAGAGGTCGGTTTAACCCAGTACTTC. It codes for CASSLASGEVGLTQYF.

As concerns this clone: This sample also contains other DNA sequences that code for the same CDR3. This chain uses TRBV6-1 with TRBJ2-3; 12 bases fit TRBD2. Trimming took 4 bases from V and 1 from J; bases not matched to a gene: 0. Germline assignment: CDR1 MNHNS and CDR2 SASEGT. CDR3 length equals 15 residues. CDR3 amino acids: CASSGLAGGTDTQYF. DNA of the CDR3: TGTGCCAGCAGTGGACTAGCGGGGGGCACAGATACGCAGTATTTT.

This clone was counted a single time. The J gene is TRBJ2-6, the V gene TRBV13, with D uncertain. Deletions cut 2 bases from V and 0 bases from J, with 14 bases between. Germline-derived CDR1 and CDR2 are PRHDT and FYEKMQ (reference sequence). The CDR3 totals 18 residues. The CDR3 nucleotides read TGTGCCAGCAGCTTATGGTCCTCACTAAACTCTGGGGCCAACGTCCTGACTTTC. Protein: CASSLWSSLNSGANVLTF.

The V gene is TRBV7-7, the J gene TRBJ2-1; D is tentatively TRBD1 or TRBD2 (5 bases each). The CDR3 consists of 13 residues. V shed 3 bases and J shed 6 bases, with 9 bases lying between them. Per the germline V gene, CDR1 is SSHAT and CDR2 is FNYEAQ (reference sequence). For the CDR3, the DNA is TGTGCCAGCAGCTTGTCCGGGGCCAATGAGCAGTTCTTC. It yields the protein CASSLSGANEQFF.

This sequence joins TRBV27 and TRBJ2-5, with a tentative D call TRBD2 (5 bases). The germline V gene encodes CDR1 MNHEY and CDR2 SMNVEV (reference sequence). V lost 7 bases and J lost 5, with 20 bases in between. CDR3 size: 15 residues. The CDR3 coding sequence is TGTGCCAGCACCCTCAAACCTGGGAGAAGGGAGACCCAGTACTTC. Its protein product is CASTLKPGRRETQYF.

The chain recombines TRBV5-1 with TRBJ2-7; TRBD2 aligns across 15 bases. Germline V CDR1 and CDR2: SGHRS, YFSETQ. V trimming: 3 bases; J trimming: 0 bases; junction bases outside the gene matches: 4. There are 17 residues in the CDR3. The CDR3 loop is CASSSGLAGGSSYEQYF. The CDR3 nucleotides read TGCGCCAGCAGCTCGGGACTAGCGGGAGGTTCCTCCTACGAGCAGTACTTC.

The rearrangement joins TRBV27 to TRBJ2-1; D unresolved. Trimming cost V 7 bases and J 0 bases, with 10 bases left between them. The CDR3 sequence is 14 residues long. Per germline, CDR1 MNHEY and CDR2 SMNVEV (reference sequence). DNA of the CDR3: TGTGCCAGCAAGGTCATAGGCTCCTACAATGAGCAGTTCTTC. It yields the protein CASKVIGSYNEQFF.

This chain links TRBV6-6 with TRBJ2-1; D is unresolved. Trimming took 4 bases from V and 9 from J, leaving 4 bases between them. The germline CDR1 and CDR2 sequences are MNHNY and SVGAGI (reference sequence). The CDR3 contains 10 residues. The CDR3: CASSSGEQFF. The CDR3, as DNA: TGTGCCAGCAGTTCCGGTGAGCAGTTCTTC.

The V call is TRBV7-3, the J call TRBJ2-3, with D perhaps TRBD2 (6 bases). Trimming stripped 3 bases from V and 3 bases from J, with 10 bases between. CDR1 and CDR2 (germline): SGHTA, FQGTGA. The length of the CDR3 is 14 residues. In nucleotides, the CDR3 is TGTGCCAGCAGCTTCGTGGCGGGGACAGATACGCAGTATTTT. It yields the protein CASSFVAGTDTQYF. The whole variable domain, remainder taken from reference TRBV7-3 and TRBJ2-3, is GAGVSQTPSNKVTEKGKYVELRCDPISGHTALYWYRQSLGQGPEFLIYFQGTGAADDSGLPNDRFFAVRPEGSVSTLKIQRTERGDSAVYLCASSFVAGTDTQYFGPGTRLTVL.

This chain joins TRBV29-1 and TRBJ2-1; 10 nucleotides align to TRBD2. CDR1 SQVTM and CDR2 ANQGSEA come from the germline V gene. The trim removed 7 bases at V and 6 bases at J, leaving 9 bases unmatched. CDR3 size: 14 residues. The CDR3: CSESPAGGLNEQFF. CDR3 bases: TGCAGCGAAAGCCCAGCGGGGGGGCTCAATGAGCAGTTCTTC.